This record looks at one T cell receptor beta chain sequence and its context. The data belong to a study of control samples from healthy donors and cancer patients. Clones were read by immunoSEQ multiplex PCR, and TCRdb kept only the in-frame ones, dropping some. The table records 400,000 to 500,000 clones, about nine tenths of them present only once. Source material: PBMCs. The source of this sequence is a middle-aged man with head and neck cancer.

CDR3 nucleotide sequence: TGTGCCAGTAGTCTGCTAACATACGGGGCAGGGGGCACGTACGAGCAGTACTTC. It encodes CASSLLTYGAGGTYEQYF. V gene TRBV19 combines with J gene TRBJ2-7, with 8 bases identical to TRBD1. J was trimmed by 4 bases and V by 5 bases; bases with no gene match: 19. This CDR3 spans 18 amino acids. Germline assignment: CDR1 LNHDA and CDR2 SQIVND (reference sequence).